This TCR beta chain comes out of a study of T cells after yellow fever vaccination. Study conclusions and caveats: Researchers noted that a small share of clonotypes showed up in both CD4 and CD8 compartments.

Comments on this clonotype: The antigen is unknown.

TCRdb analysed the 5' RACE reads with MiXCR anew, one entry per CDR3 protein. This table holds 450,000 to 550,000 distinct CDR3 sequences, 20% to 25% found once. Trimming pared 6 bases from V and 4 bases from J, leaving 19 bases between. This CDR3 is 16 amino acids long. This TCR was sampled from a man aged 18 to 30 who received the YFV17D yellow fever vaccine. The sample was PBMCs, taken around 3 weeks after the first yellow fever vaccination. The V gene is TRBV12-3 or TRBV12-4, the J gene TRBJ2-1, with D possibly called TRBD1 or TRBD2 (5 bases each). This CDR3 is CASSPDPGPSYNEQFF. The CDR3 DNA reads TGTGCCAGCAGCCCCGATCCGGGACCATCGTACAATGAGCAGTTCTTC.